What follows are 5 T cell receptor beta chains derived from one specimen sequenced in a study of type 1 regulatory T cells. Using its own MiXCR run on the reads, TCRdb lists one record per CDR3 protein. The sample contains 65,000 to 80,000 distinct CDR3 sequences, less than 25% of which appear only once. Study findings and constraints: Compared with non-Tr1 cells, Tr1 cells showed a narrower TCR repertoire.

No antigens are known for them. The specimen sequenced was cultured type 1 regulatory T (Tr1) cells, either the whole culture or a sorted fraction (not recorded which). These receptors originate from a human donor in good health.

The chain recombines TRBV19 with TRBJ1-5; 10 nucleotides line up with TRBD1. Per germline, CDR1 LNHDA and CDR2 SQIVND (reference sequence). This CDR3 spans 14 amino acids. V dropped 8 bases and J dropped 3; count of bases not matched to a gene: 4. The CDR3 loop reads CASRDRGLNQPQHF. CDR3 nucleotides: TGTGCCAGTCGGGACAGGGGACTCAATCAGCCCCAGCATTTT.

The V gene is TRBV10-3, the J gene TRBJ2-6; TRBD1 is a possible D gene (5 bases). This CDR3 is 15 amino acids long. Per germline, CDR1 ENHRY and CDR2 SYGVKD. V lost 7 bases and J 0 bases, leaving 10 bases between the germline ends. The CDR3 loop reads CAINQGLSGANVLTF. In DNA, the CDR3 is TGTGCCATCAACCAGGGCCTCTCTGGGGCCAACGTCCTGACTTTC.

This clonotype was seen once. In nucleotides, the CDR3 is TGCAGTCCCCGGCAAGCGGGAACGACAGATACGCAGTATTTT. As protein: CSPRQAGTTDTQYF. This chain links TRBV20-1 with TRBJ2-3, with 7 bases aligning to TRBD2. After removal of 8 bases from V and 3 bases from J, the junction contained 11 bases not matched to a gene. Germline CDR1 and CDR2: DFQATT and SNEGSKA (reference sequence). The CDR3 covers 14 residues.

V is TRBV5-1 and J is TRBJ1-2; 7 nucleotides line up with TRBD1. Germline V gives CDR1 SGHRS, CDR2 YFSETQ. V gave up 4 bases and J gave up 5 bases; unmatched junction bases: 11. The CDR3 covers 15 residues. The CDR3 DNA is TGCGCCAGCAGCCCCCGGGACAGCGGACCATATGGCTACACCTTC. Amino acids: CASSPRDSGPYGYTF.

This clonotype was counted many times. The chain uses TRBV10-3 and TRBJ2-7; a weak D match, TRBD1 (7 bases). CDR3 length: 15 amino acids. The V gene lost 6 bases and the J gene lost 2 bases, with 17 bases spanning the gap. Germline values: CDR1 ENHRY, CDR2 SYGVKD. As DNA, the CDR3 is TGTGCCATCAGCCGGGTGGGGGGACAGCCCTACGAGCAGTACTTC. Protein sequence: CAISRVGGQPYEQYF.